This TCR beta chain derives from a study of chronic HIV infection and antiretroviral therapy. This clonotype was detected only a few times. From the 5' RACE reads, TCRdb called clonotypes with MiXCR, one entry per CDR3 protein. The table shows 39,000 or so distinct CDR3 sequences, with 8.2% occurring only once. CDR3 length: 16 amino acids. V lost 4 bases, J lost 0 bases, and 6 bases stayed unmatched. Germline CDR1 is MDHEN and CDR2 is SYDVKM. The sequence was obtained from an adult who had HIV and had not received antiretroviral therapy, or was an uninfected healthy control (not recorded which). The chain is built from TRBV28 and TRBJ2-5; 9 positions agree with TRBD1. The sample was peripheral blood. The CDR3 sequence: CASSSPGTGYQETQYF. The CDR3 nucleotides are TGTGCCAGCAGTTCCCCCGGGACAGGGTACCAAGAGACCCAGTACTTC.